A selection of T cell receptor beta chains follows, all from one sample in a study of T cells after yellow fever vaccination. TCRdb itself ran the 5' RACE reads through MiXCR, one entry per CDR3 protein. The sample holds 150,000 to 200,000 distinct CDR3 sequences, around 10% seen once. The sample was CD8+ T cells sorted from PBMCs, taken 15 days after the yellow fever booster vaccination. The receptor source for this set is a man between 18 and 29 years old who received the YFV17D yellow fever vaccine. The CDR3 runs from the conserved cysteine through the conserved F or W. Each record gives: CDR3 protein, CDR3 DNA, D gene, clone size, J gene, CDR3 length, V gene. D genes are given only for firm matches. Size tells how often a clone was seen (once, few, many) or the class of an expanded clone, and some rows leave it out.

CASSWYRGNDYEQYF TGTGCCAGCAGCTGGTACAGGGGGAACGACTACGAGCAGTACTTC TRBD1 few TRBJ2-7 15 TRBV7-2
CASSYGTGFSIQYF TGTGCCAGCAGCTACGGGACAGGGTTCAGCATTCAGTACTTC TRBD1 - TRBJ2-4 14 TRBV5-6
CASRDLGTQYF TGTGCCAGCAGGGACTTGGGGACCCAGTACTTC - few TRBJ2-5 11 TRBV6-6
CASSQDPRSSYNEQFF TGCGCCAGCAGCCAAGATCCCCGTAGCTCCTACAATGAGCAGTTCTTC - few TRBJ2-1 16 TRBV4-1
CASSFGSGGPPDTQYF - - - TRBJ2-3 16 TRBV11-2
CASSYGQGVNYGYTF TGTGCCAGCAGTTACGGACAGGGGGTCAACTATGGCTACACCTTC TRBD1 few TRBJ1-2 15 TRBV6-5
CASSPRPYNEQFF TGTGCCAGCAGCCCCCGGCCTTACAATGAGCAGTTCTTC - many TRBJ2-1 13 TRBV7-8
CSARLAGGRGEQFF TGCAGTGCCAGGCTAGCGGGGGGGCGTGGGGAGCAGTTCTTC TRBD2 - TRBJ2-1 14 TRBV20-1
CASSQDAGGHTDTQYF TGTGCCAGCAGCCAAGATGCTGGGGGACACACAGATACGCAGTATTTT - many TRBJ2-3 16 TRBV4-2
CASSSHSEGFGGYTF TGTGCCAGCAGTTCCCACTCGGAGGGGTTCGGGGGCTACACCTTC - once TRBJ1-2 15 TRBV27
CASSLAEGTSPDTQYF TGTGCCAGCAGCTTAGCGGAGGGGACTAGCCCAGATACGCAGTATTTT TRBD2 - TRBJ2-3 16 TRBV7-9
CASSPSGGRGAYEQYF TGTGCCAGCAGTCCCTCAGGGGGCAGGGGGGCCTACGAGCAGTACTTC TRBD1 few TRBJ2-7 16 TRBV27
CASSATRDFYNEQFF TGTGCCAGCAGCGCAACCCGGGACTTCTACAATGAGCAGTTCTTC - few TRBJ2-1 15 TRBV6-1
CASSLGGGLSSGANVLTF TGTGCCAGCAGCTTAGGCGGGGGACTGAGCTCTGGGGCCAACGTCCTGACTTTC TRBD2 few TRBJ2-6 18 TRBV7-9
CASIMTGGETQYF TGTGCCAGCATCATGACAGGGGGAGAGACCCAGTACTTC TRBD1 - TRBJ2-5 13 TRBV12-3/TRBV12-4
CASSQDISSGANVLTF TGCGCCAGCAGCCAAGATATAAGCTCTGGGGCCAACGTCCTGACTTTC - many TRBJ2-6 16 TRBV4-3
CASTEDTPSPHNEQFF TGCGCCAGCACAGAGGACACGCCCTCTCCCCACAATGAGCAGTTCTTC - many TRBJ2-1 16 TRBV4-3
CASGLGIRDQYF TGTGCTAGTGGTTTGGGAATCCGGGACCAGTACTTC - - TRBJ2-5 12 TRBV12-5
CAISETGTRGDTQYF TGTGCCATCAGTGAGACGGGGACTCGGGGAGATACGCAGTATTTT - - TRBJ2-3 15 TRBV10-3
CASSLSGGNGYEQYF TGTGCCAGCAGCCTTTCAGGGGGGAACGGCTACGAGCAGTACTTC - few TRBJ2-7 15 TRBV7-9
CASSQDPAGGRINEQYF TGCGCCAGCAGCCAAGATCCTGCGGGGGGGCGTATCAACGAGCAGTACTTC TRBD2 few TRBJ2-7 17 TRBV4-3
CASKQNPHEQFF TGTGCCAGTAAACAAAACCCCCATGAGCAGTTCTTC - few TRBJ2-1 12 TRBV19
CASSEPTGPYGYTF TGCGCCAGCAGTGAGCCAACCGGGCCCTATGGCTACACCTTC - few TRBJ1-2 14 TRBV10-2
CASSSWTGPLSNQPQHF TGTGCCAGCAGTTCATGGACAGGGCCTCTTAGCAATCAGCCCCAGCATTTT TRBD1 - TRBJ1-5 17 TRBV6-2/TRBV6-3
CASGGVNTGELFF TGTGCCAGCGGCGGGGTGAACACCGGGGAGCTGTTTTTT - - TRBJ2-2 13 TRBV9
CASSPGLANEQFF TGTGCCAGCAGCCCGGGACTAGCGAATGAGCAGTTCTTC TRBD2 many TRBJ2-1 13 TRBV13
CASSQTRAMGTGYTF TGTGCCAGCAGCCAAACGCGGGCGATGGGGACGGGCTACACCTTC - - TRBJ1-2 15 TRBV4-2
CASSLWLAGGLETQYF TGCGCCAGCAGCTTGTGGCTAGCGGGGGGGTTGGAGACCCAGTACTTC TRBD2 few TRBJ2-5 16 TRBV5-1
CASSSGQGLNNEQFF TGTGCCAGCAGCTCCGGACAGGGCTTGAACAATGAGCAGTTCTTC TRBD1 few TRBJ2-1 15 TRBV6-6
CASRGDRHTDTQYF TGCGCCAGTCGTGGGGACAGACACACAGATACGCAGTATTTT TRBD1 - TRBJ2-3 14 TRBV4-3
CASSIFAFSYEQYF TGTGCCAGTAGTATTTTCGCTTTCTCCTACGAGCAGTACTTC - - TRBJ2-7 14 TRBV19
CASSRKIVTVVNYGYTF TGCGCCAGCAGCCGCAAGATAGTAACAGTAGTTAACTATGGCTACACCTTC - few TRBJ1-2 17 TRBV4-1
CASSPPGPNQPQHF TGTGCCAGCAGCCCTCCCGGCCCCAATCAGCCCCAGCATTTT - many TRBJ1-5 14 TRBV4-2
CASSWVGGGDTQYF TGTGCCAGCAGTTGGGTGGGGGGGGGAGATACGCAGTATTTT TRBD2 - TRBJ2-3 14 TRBV27
CASSQEYLEWDPGYEQYF TGCGCCAGCAGCCAAGAGTATTTGGAGTGGGACCCAGGCTACGAGCAGTACTTC - few TRBJ2-7 18 TRBV4-3
CATSDFGDYGYTF TGTGCCACCAGTGATTTCGGCGACTATGGCTACACCTTC - - TRBJ1-2 13 TRBV24-1
CASSLLLSSGANVLTF TGCGCCAGCAGCCTCTTACTCAGCTCTGGGGCCAACGTCCTGACTTTC - - TRBJ2-6 16 TRBV4-1
CASSPRTVRDQETQYF TGCGCCAGCAGCCCCCGGACAGTACGGGACCAAGAGACCCAGTACTTC - few TRBJ2-5 16 TRBV5-1
CASTPSGGPFSEQFF TGTGCCAGCACCCCCTCGGGGGGGCCGTTTAGTGAGCAGTTCTTC TRBD2 - TRBJ2-1 15 TRBV27
CASSLYPGSGNTIYF TGTGCCAGCAGCTTATACCCAGGCTCTGGAAACACCATATATTTT - many TRBJ1-3 15 TRBV7-2